This T cell receptor beta chain was retrieved from a study of OX40 agonist ivuxolimab in advanced cancers. Across the study: The dose-escalation cohort had hepatocellular carcinoma, melanoma, renal cell or head and neck cancer. Three partial responders included one hepatocellular carcinoma patient and two cutaneous melanoma patients. The study's findings and limits: CD8+ T cells averaged more expanded clones than CD4+.

Systemic immunosuppression or autoimmune disease history was grounds to exclude patients. Some clones are missing from TCRdb's copy, which holds only in-frame ones; the method was immunoSEQ multiplex PCR. Of about 20,000 clones listed, 75% to 95% were seen once; the top ten hold roughly 60%. Concerning this clone: What it recognizes is unknown.

The source was CD4+ or CD8+ T cells sorted from blood, collected in a trial of the OX40 agonist ivuxolimab. The receptor comes from an adult with an advanced solid tumor such as melanoma, head and neck, liver or kidney cancer.

CDR3: CASSEKGAVVSEQYF. CDR3 DNA sequence: TGCGCCAGCAGTGAGAAGGGGGCTGTTGTTAGCGAGCAGTACTTC. V and J are TRBV10-2 and TRBJ2-7; the match to TRBD1 covers 7 bases. This CDR3 comprises 15 residues. The J segment lost 6 bases and the V segment lost 2 bases, leaving 10 bases of the junction unmatched. Germline CDR1 WSHSY, CDR2 SAAADI.